The 11 T cell receptor beta chains given below trace back to one sample, sequenced in a study of blood T cell repertoires in COVID-19. Profiled with immunoSEQ multiplex PCR; TCRdb holds only in-frame clones, not every one. The data hold 200,000 to 300,000 clones, with 86% observed a single time. The sample comprised peripheral blood. The origin of the receptors is a woman aged 25 to 45 who had recovered from COVID-19.

In DNA form, the CDR3 reads TGTGCCAGCAGGGGACAGGGGGAAGAGACCCAGTACTTC. Residues: CASRGQGEETQYF. J is TRBJ2-5 and V is TRBV6-5; 11 nucleotides line up with TRBD1. The CDR3 loop spans 13 amino acids. V trimming: 6 bases; J trimming: 3 bases; junction bases outside the gene matches: 0. Per germline, CDR1 MNHEY and CDR2 SVGAGI.

The sample holds a few counts of this clone. This chain uses TRBV18 with TRBJ2-7; D gene ambiguous. V lost 2 bases, J lost 3 bases, and 14 bases lay in between. The germline V gene encodes CDR1 KGHSH and CDR2 LQKENI. The CDR3 is 15 residues long. CDR3 in DNA: TGTGCCAGCTCACCAAATTCTAAATTACTCTACGAGCAGTACTTC. Its protein product is CASSPNSKLLYEQYF.

The chain combines TRBV3-1 (or the pseudogene TRBV3-2) with TRBJ1-4, with D possibly being TRBD1 (6 bases). The CDR3 is made up of 16 amino acids. Germline V gene data show CDR1 as LGHDT and CDR2 as YNNKEL (reference sequence). The V end was cut by 4 bases, the J end by 0 bases, with 12 bases between. In DNA, the CDR3 is TGTGCCAGCAGCCTTGGGACACTTGCAACTAATGAAAAACTGTTTTTT. It codes for CASSLGTLATNEKLFF.

J is TRBJ1-1 and V is TRBV4-1; D not certain. CDR1 is MGHRA and CDR2 is YSYEKL in the germline V gene. The CDR3 contains 15 residues. With 0 bases removed from V and 4 bases from J, the gap between germline ends came to 12 bases. The DNA of the CDR3 is TGCGCCAGCAGCCAAGAAGCCGTTTCACTCACTGAAGCTTTCTTT. Residues: CASSQEAVSLTEAFF.

The rearrangement links TRBV18 to TRBJ1-5; 10 nucleotides agree with TRBD1. Trimming took 4 bases from V and 5 from J; bases not matched to a gene: 5. Germline loops: CDR1 KGHSH, CDR2 LQKENI. The CDR3 is made up of 15 amino acids. The CDR3 loop reads CASSRGDRGDQPQHF. The CDR3 nucleotides are TGTGCCAGCTCACGGGGGGACAGGGGAGATCAGCCCCAGCATTTT.

V usage is TRBV5-8 and J usage is TRBJ2-5; TRBD1 matches 7 bases. The CDR3 runs 14 residues. With 4 bases clipped from V and 5 bases from J, the junction kept 8 bases outside the gene matches. Germline-derived CDR1 and CDR2 are SGHTS and YDEGEE. The CDR3 reads CASSIWDSFETQYF. DNA for the CDR3: TGTGCCAGCAGCATCTGGGACAGTTTTGAGACCCAGTACTTC.

V usage is TRBV15 and J usage is TRBJ1-1; 11 positions agree with TRBD1. The germline gives CDR1 LNHNV, CDR2 YYDKDF (reference sequence). There are 16 residues in the CDR3. With V trimmed by 5 bases and J by 3 bases, 8 bases remained unmatched. The CDR3 is CATSLGTGGKDTEAFF. The DNA of the CDR3 is TGTGCCACCAGCCTCGGGACAGGGGGAAAGGACACTGAAGCTTTCTTT.

This chain links TRBV19 with TRBJ2-7; 9 bases line up with TRBD1. The CDR3 is made up of 14 amino acids. The germline CDR1 and CDR2 sequences are LNHDA and SQIVND (reference sequence). The J segment lost 4 bases and the V segment lost 5 bases, leaving 6 bases of the junction unmatched. The DNA of the CDR3 is TGTGCCAGTAGTCATCGGACAGGGGAGTACGAGCAGTACTTC. It yields the protein CASSHRTGEYEQYF.

V and J are TRBV4-1 and TRBJ1-3; TRBD1 matches 10 bases. V shed 4 bases, J shed 2 bases, and the junction held 8 bases outside the gene matches. In germline, CDR1 is MGHRA, CDR2 YSYEKL. The CDR3 contains 17 residues. The CDR3 protein is CASSPFLDRGPGNTIYF. The CDR3 DNA follows: TGCGCCAGCAGCCCATTCCTCGACAGGGGGCCTGGAAACACCATATATTTT.

The chain's CDR3 is CAISDRYSRHPYEQYF. CDR3 sequence (DNA): TGTGCCATCAGTGACCGTTACAGCAGGCACCCCTACGAGCAGTACTTC. The chain recombines TRBV10-3 with TRBJ2-7; D gene unclear. The CDR3 has 16 residues. Germline V lookup: CDR1 ENHRY, CDR2 SYGVKD. Trimming shortened V by 3 bases and J by 2 bases, and 17 bases separated the two germline ends.

This clone was counted once. The chain links TRBV10-3 to TRBJ2-3; TRBD2 agrees at 9 bases. Germline lookup yields CDR1 ENHRY and CDR2 SYGVKD. Losses at the gene ends were 6 bases for V and 5 bases for J; bases not matched to a gene: 12. There are 16 residues in the CDR3. The CDR3: CAIREGLAGSGDTQYF. The CDR3 DNA follows: TGTGCCATCAGAGAGGGGCTAGCGGGGTCGGGAGATACGCAGTATTTT.